These T cell receptor beta chains were read from a single sample in a study of cytotoxic CD8 clonotypes in ibrutinib-treated CLL. The repertoire was sequenced with immunoSEQ multiplex PCR; TCRdb's copy has only in-frame clones and lacks some. Among approximately 120,000 clones listed, 58% were seen once. Sample: PBMCs, taken after 24 months of ibrutinib treatment. These receptors originate from a human donor with chronic lymphocytic leukemia. CDR3s include the opening cysteine and the closing phenylalanine or tryptophan. A D gene is named only where the DNA matches it firmly. The size of a clone is reported for some rows only, either as once, few or many, or as a class for expanded clones.

.	TRBV4-2	.	TRBJ1-2	CASSQDQEGTYGYTF	TGTGCCAGCAGCCAAGATCAGGAAGGGACATATGGCTACACCTTC
TRBD1	TRBV19	.	TRBJ1-1	CASSIVRSRQGGMAEAFF	TGTGCCAGTAGTATAGTGCGTTCGAGACAGGGAGGGATGGCTGAAGCTTTCTTT
TRBD2	TRBV7-3	.	TRBJ2-1	CASSMGLAGDKGQFF	TGTGCCAGCAGTATGGGACTAGCGGGGGACAAGGGGCAGTTCTTC
TRBD2	TRBV5-1	.	TRBJ2-1	CASSFYGLAGDYNEQFF	TGCGCCAGCAGCTTTTATGGACTAGCGGGGGACTACAATGAGCAGTTCTTC
.	TRBV30	.	TRBJ2-7	CAWGWGTATYEQYF	TGTGCCTGGGGGTGGGGGACCGCCACCTACGAGCAGTACTTC
.	TRBV18	many	TRBJ2-7	CASSPGGEPYEQYF	TGTGCCAGCTCACCAGGGGGAGAACCGTACGAGCAGTACTTC
TRBD1	TRBV6-5	.	TRBJ1-1	CASSTPGTGEAFF	TGTGCCAGCAGTACCCCCGGGACAGGGGAAGCTTTCTTT
.	TRBV5-1	few	TRBJ2-1	CASSLFLGFDNEQFF	TGCGCCAGCAGCTTGTTTCTGGGATTTGACAATGAGCAGTTCTTC
.	TRBV6-1	.	TRBJ1-5	CASSEWGGNQPQHF	TGTGCCAGCAGTGAATGGGGTGGCAATCAGCCCCAGCATTTT
TRBD1	TRBV5-1	.	TRBJ2-1	CASSLPGGGQFF	TGCGCCAGCAGCTTACCAGGGGGTGGGCAGTTCTTC
.	TRBV6-1	few	TRBJ2-1	CASSVSGSSYNEQFF	TGTGCCAGCAGTGTATCGGGGAGCTCCTACAATGAGCAGTTCTTC
.	TRBV7-9	.	TRBJ2-5	CASRQEGTQYF	TGTGCCAGCAGGCAGGAGGGGACCCAGTACTTC
.	TRBV6-6	.	TRBJ1-1	CASSRLGVGRSEAFF	TGTGCCAGCAGCCGATTGGGCGTTGGGAGGAGTGAAGCTTTCTTT
TRBD1	TRBV2	.	TRBJ1-2	CASSERQGNYGYTF	TGTGCCAGCAGTGAAAGACAGGGCAACTATGGCTACACCTTC
.	TRBV9	many	TRBJ2-4	CASSVDPAGIAKNIQYF	TGTGCCAGCAGCGTAGATCCAGCCGGGATTGCCAAAAACATTCAGTACTTC
TRBD1	TRBV5-5	.	TRBJ2-2	CASSLRTGSNTGELFF	TGTGCCAGCAGCTTGAGGACAGGATCGAACACCGGGGAGCTGTTTTTT
.	TRBV5-8	.	TRBJ2-3	CASSPRIHTDTQYF	TGTGCCAGCAGCCCGCGGATCCACACAGATACGCAGTATTTT
.	TRBV11-1	few	TRBJ1-2	CASSIDQRDYGYTF	TGTGCCAGCAGCATCGATCAGAGGGACTATGGCTACACCTTC
.	TRBV5-1	.	TRBJ2-3	CASSFQAVLGSDTQYF	TGCGCCAGCAGCTTCCAGGCGGTACTCGGGTCAGATACGCAGTATTTT
.	TRBV2	.	TRBJ1-5	CASSPRQGNQPQHF	TGTGCCAGCAGTCCTCGACAGGGCAATCAGCCCCAGCATTTT
.	TRBV5-5	.	TRBJ2-7	CASSWGSPGLSLGGQYF	TGTGCCAGCAGCTGGGGGTCCCCGGGACTGAGCTTGGGTGGGCAGTACTTC
TRBD1	TRBV6-1	.	TRBJ1-5	CASNGRDRGTQPQHF	TGTGCCAGCAATGGCCGGGACAGGGGGACCCAGCCCCAGCATTTT
.	TRBV18	.	TRBJ2-1	CASSPNNEQFF	TGTGCCAGCTCGCCAAACAATGAGCAGTTCTTC
.	TRBV11-2	.	TRBJ1-4	CASSPTLREKLFF	TGTGCCAGCAGTCCGACCTTGCGCGAAAAACTGTTTTTT
.	TRBV6-5	few	TRBJ1-2	CASRLVREGGYTF	TGTGCCAGCAGATTGGTGCGGGAGGGTGGCTACACCTTC
.	TRBV30	.	TRBJ2-7	CAWSVLTGNYEQYF	TGTGCCTGGAGTGTACTAACAGGGAATTACGAGCAGTACTTC
TRBD2	TRBV19	.	TRBJ2-1	CASSRGTSGSSYNEQFF	TGTGCCAGTAGTAGGGGGACTAGCGGTAGCTCCTACAATGAGCAGTTCTTC
TRBD2	TRBV19	.	TRBJ2-7	CASSRTSGYYEQYF	TGTGCCAGTAGTAGGACTAGCGGTTACTACGAGCAGTACTTC
TRBD1	TRBV28	.	TRBJ1-1	CAVQIQGRDTEAFF	TGTGCCGTGCAGATACAGGGGCGGGACACTGAAGCTTTCTTT
TRBD1	TRBV5-6	.	TRBJ2-7	CASSHPPKRIWTGSHEQYF	TGTGCCAGCAGCCATCCCCCAAAGCGAATCTGGACAGGGAGCCACGAGCAGTACTTC
.	TRBV5-1	.	TRBJ1-1	CASRPPSSGGNTEAFF	TGCGCCAGCAGACCCCCCAGCAGTGGGGGGAACACTGAAGCTTTCTTT
TRBD2	TRBV29-1	few	TRBJ2-7	CSVVSGGPTYEQYF	TGCAGCGTGGTTAGCGGGGGGCCAACCTACGAGCAGTACTTC
.	TRBV2	few	TRBJ2-7	CASTTAIVTYEQYF	TGTGCCAGCACCACGGCAATCGTAACCTACGAGCAGTACTTC
TRBD2	TRBV4-3	many	TRBJ2-3	CASSQRGDGADTQYF	TGCGCCAGCAGCCAACGGGGGGACGGAGCAGATACGCAGTATTTT
.	TRBV5-6	.	TRBJ2-2	CASSPAGSGELFF	TGTGCCAGCAGCCCGGCGGGGTCCGGGGAGCTGTTTTTT
TRBD1	TRBV5-4	.	TRBJ2-1	CASSLWDRASNEQFF	TGTGCCAGCAGCTTATGGGACAGAGCCTCCAATGAGCAGTTCTTC
.	TRBV27	.	TRBJ1-6	CASRAGTDNSPLHF	TGTGCCAGCAGGGCGGGCACCGATAATTCACCCCTCCACTTT
.	TRBV19	.	TRBJ1-4	CASSQAANFEKLFF	TGTGCCAGTAGTCAGGCGGCGAACTTTGAAAAACTGTTTTTT
.	TRBV5-5	.	TRBJ2-1	CASSSPSDEQFF	TGTGCCAGCAGCTCCCCTAGCGATGAGCAGTTCTTC
.	TRBV18	.	TRBJ2-1	CASSPSEGVAEQFF	TGTGCCAGCTCACCATCCGAAGGGGTGGCTGAGCAGTTCTTC
.	TRBV14	few	TRBJ1-2	CASSQERWGYYGYTF	TGTGCCAGCAGCCAAGAAAGGTGGGGGTACTATGGCTACACCTTC
.	TRBV18	.	TRBJ2-7	CASSPPAGGLTEQYF	TGTGCCAGCTCACCACCGGCAGGAGGACTAACCGAGCAGTACTTC
TRBD1	TRBV2	.	TRBJ1-3	CASSDRGTGNTIYF	TGTGCCAGCAGCGACAGGGGAACTGGAAACACCATATATTTT
TRBD1	TRBV18	.	TRBJ1-6	CASSLNTGEDSPLHF	TGTGCCAGCTCACTCAATACAGGGGAGGATTCACCCCTCCACTTT
TRBD1	TRBV23-1	few	TRBJ1-5	CASSQGQGARQPQHF	TGCGCCAGCAGTCAGGGACAGGGGGCTCGACAGCCCCAGCATTTT
TRBD1	TRBV2	.	TRBJ2-3	CASSQTGVSTDTQYF	TGTGCCAGCAGTCAGACAGGGGTCTCCACAGATACGCAGTATTTT
.	TRBV18	.	TRBJ1-6	CASSPQGSDSPLHF	TGTGCCAGCTCACCACAGGGGAGCGATTCACCCCTCCACTTT
.	TRBV19	.	TRBJ2-5	CASSGGKLETQYF	TGTGCCAGTAGTGGGGGGAAACTGGAGACCCAGTACTTC
.	TRBV30	.	TRBJ1-4	CAWSRGGSSEKLFF	TGTGCCTGGAGTAGGGGGGGGAGTAGCGAAAAACTGTTTTTT
.	TRBV6-6	.	TRBJ1-1	CASSYSSLAEAFF	TGTGCCAGCAGTTACTCGAGTCTGGCTGAAGCTTTCTTT
.	TRBV29-1	.	TRBJ2-2	CSVEGLANTGELFF	TGCAGCGTTGAAGGGCTCGCGAACACCGGGGAGCTGTTTTTT
.	TRBV6-1	.	TRBJ1-2	CASRGGGNYGYTF	TGTGCCAGCAGGGGGGGCGGGAACTATGGCTACACCTTC
.	TRBV5-1	.	TRBJ1-1	CASSLNQGNTEAFF	TGCGCCAGCAGCTTGAACCAGGGAAACACTGAAGCTTTCTTT
.	TRBV11-2	.	TRBJ2-7	CASSLNTGRGTEQYF	TGTGCCAGCAGCTTAAATACGGGACGTGGGACCGAGCAGTACTTC
TRBD1	TRBV2	.	TRBJ2-5	CASMGQPRGNQETQYF	TGTGCCAGCATGGGACAGCCCAGGGGGAACCAAGAGACCCAGTACTTC